The 9 T cell receptor beta chains presented below share a single source sample, sequenced in a study of CD8+CD57+ T cells in acquired aplastic anemia. Patients included in sequencing had previously demonstrated CD8+CD57+ cell expansion by flow cytometry. Genomic DNA constituted the template upon which TCR beta VDJ and CDR3 profiling was performed. TCRdb processed the reads anew with MiXCR; each CDR3 protein has one entry. The repertoire holds 200,000 to 300,000 distinct CDR3 sequences, with approximately 45% as singletons. The sample consisted of sorted CD4+, CD8+, or CD8+CD57+ T cells (not recorded which) from PBMCs. The receptors originated from a human donor with aplastic anemia.

This clonotype was observed many times. The gene calls are TRBV6-6 and TRBJ1-2; 9 nucleotides match TRBD1. The CDR3 has 14 amino acids. Germline CDR1 reads MNHNY; CDR2 reads SVGAGI (reference sequence). V lost 2 bases to trimming and J lost 8 bases; unmatched junction nucleotides: 6. The CDR3 nucleotides read TGTGCCAGCAGTTACAGGGACAGGGTTGGCGGCTACACCTTC. Translating gives CASSYRDRVGGYTF.

The rearrangement links TRBV12-3 or TRBV12-4 to TRBJ1-4; 12 nucleotides align to TRBD1. The CDR3 sequence is 16 residues long. After removal of 6 bases from V and 4 bases from J, the junction contained 6 bases not matched to a gene. The CDR3 protein is CASRTGTGGDNEKLFF. In DNA form, the CDR3 reads TGTGCCAGCAGGACCGGGACAGGGGGCGATAATGAAAAACTGTTTTTT.

With respect to this clonotype: Relative to the germline gene, one junction end is altered; a read error may explain this. V usage is TRBV7-2 and J usage is TRBJ2-1; 7 bases map to TRBD2. The CDR3 runs 13 residues. Germline CDR1 reads SGHTA; CDR2 reads FQGNSA. DNA for the CDR3: TGTGCCAGCAGCTTTACACAGCGGGACCGGGGAATCTTC. Encoded protein: CASSFTQRDRGIF.

This clonotype was counted ten times or more. J is TRBJ2-4 and V is TRBV10-2; D call uncertain. The CDR3 sequence is 14 residues long. The germline V and J ends were trimmed by 3 bases and 6 bases, with 12 bases remaining between them. The V gene's germline CDR1 is WSHSY and CDR2 SAAADI. CDR3 in amino acids: CASSDHWAVNIQYF. The DNA for the CDR3 is TGCGCCAGCAGTGACCACTGGGCCGTAAACATTCAGTACTTC.

This clonotype came up many times. The CDR3 bases are TGTGCCAGCAGTCCACCGACAGCACCGATGAACACTGAAGCTTTCTTT. Its protein is CASSPPTAPMNTEAFF. This chain connects TRBV7-6 to TRBJ1-1; D possibly corresponds to TRBD1 (5 bases). There are 16 residues in the CDR3. The germline gives CDR1 SGHVS, CDR2 FNYEAQ. V lost 6 bases, J lost 0 bases, and 17 bases lay in between.

The sample holds many counts of this clonotype. The chain combines TRBV20-1 with TRBJ2-7; perhaps TRBD1 as D (6 bases). The V end lost 3 bases, the J end lost 3 bases, and 24 bases lay between the germline ends. The length of the CDR3 is 17 residues. CDR1 and CDR2 (germline): DFQATT, SNEGSKA (reference sequence). CDR3 nucleotide sequence: TGCAGTGCTAGTTACTACTCCGGGACACAAATACACTACGAGCAGTACTTC. Encoded protein: CSASYYSGTQIHYEQYF.

This clonotype was detected a few times. Sequence at one end of the junction differs from germline and may be a read error. This chain uses TRBV9 with TRBJ2-2; 9 bases fit TRBD1. The germline V gene has CDR1 SGDLS and CDR2 YYNGEE. There are 14 residues in the CDR3. In nucleotides, the CDR3 is TGTGCCAGCAGCGGGACAGGGGACACCGGGGAGCCGTTTTTT. Its translation is CASSGTGDTGEPFF.

This clonotype was counted a single time. The chain combines TRBV20-1 with TRBJ1-6; 8 positions match TRBD1. J lost 10 bases, V lost 3 bases, and 2 bases had no gene match. The CDR3 has 12 amino acids. Germline CDR1 reads DFQATT; CDR2 reads SNEGSKA (reference sequence). This CDR3 reads CSASRGQSPLHF. In DNA, the CDR3 is TGCAGTGCTAGCAGGGGGCAATCACCCCTCCACTTT.

Many counts were recorded for this clonotype. CDR3 sequence: CASSAVTSGRETQYF. As DNA, the CDR3 is TGCGCCAGCAGCGCAGTGACTAGCGGGCGGGAGACCCAGTACTTC. V is TRBV4-3 and J is TRBJ2-5, with 10 bases identical to TRBD2. CDR1 and CDR2 (germline): LGHNA, YSLEER. This CDR3 is 15 amino acids long. The ends lost 5 bases at V and 5 bases at J; junction bases unmatched: 8.